One sample yielded the 28 T cell receptor beta chains listed below, sequenced in a study of blood T cell repertoires in COVID-19. TCRdb keeps only in-frame clones here, not all; method: immunoSEQ multiplex PCR. The table lists 75,000 to 100,000 clones, around nine tenths of them singletons. Sample: peripheral blood. Every receptor here comes from a man older than 75 with acute or convalescent COVID-19.

For the CDR3, the DNA is TGTGCCAGCAGTTCCCAGAGGGGAGGGAATGAAAAACTGTTTTTT. It yields the protein CASSSQRGGNEKLFF. V gene TRBV28 combines with J gene TRBJ1-4, with a tentative D call TRBD1 (5 bases). This CDR3 spans 15 amino acids. Deletions cut 4 bases from V and 5 bases from J, with 14 bases between. Per the germline V gene, CDR1 is MDHEN and CDR2 is SYDVKM.

The V gene is TRBV19, the J gene TRBJ1-5; 7 nucleotides line up with TRBD1. CDR1 is LNHDA, CDR2 SQIVND, per germline (reference sequence). This CDR3 has 15 residues. Trimming removed 8 bases from V and 4 bases from J; junction bases left unmatched: 11. CDR3: CASDQTGLINQPQHF. In nucleotides, the CDR3 is TGTGCCAGTGATCAGACAGGGTTGATTAATCAGCCCCAGCATTTT.

V and J are TRBV30 and TRBJ2-7, with TRBD1 matching over 9 bases. J gave up 6 bases and V 0 bases, and 9 bases lay outside the gene matches. The CDR3 has 15 amino acids. Looked up from germline, CDR1 is GTSNPN and CDR2 is SVGIG (reference sequence). In nucleotides, the CDR3 is TGTGCCTGGAGTGTGGGTGGGACAGGGTCTTTCGAGCAGTACTTC. Its protein is CAWSVGGTGSFEQYF. Full variable domain (rest looked up from reference TRBV30 and TRBJ2-7): SQTIHQWPATLVQPVGSPLSLECTVEGTSNPNLYWYRQAAGRGLQLLFYSVGIGQISSEVPQNLSASRPQDRQFILSSKKLLLSDSGFYLCAWSVGGTGSFEQYFGPGTRLTVT.

The rearrangement links TRBV18 to TRBJ2-1; TRBD2 aligns across 9 bases. Germline trimming cut 6 bases from V and 7 bases from J; bases unmatched to any gene: 4. The CDR3 is 13 residues long. Germline V lookup: CDR1 KGHSH, CDR2 LQKENI. CDR3 sequence (DNA): TGTGCCAGCTCGAGACTAGCGGAAAATGAGCAGTTCTTC. Translating gives CASSRLAENEQFF.

The chain uses TRBV28 and TRBJ1-3, with D hard to call. The germline gives CDR1 MDHEN, CDR2 SYDVKM. The CDR3 totals 16 residues. V was trimmed by 7 bases and J by 1 base, leaving 17 bases between them. CDR3 bases: TGTGCCAGCACCCTAGCGATTACCCCTTCTGGAAACACCATATATTTT. Its protein is CASTLAITPSGNTIYF.

The chain carries TRBV6-2 or TRBV6-3 and TRBJ2-3; 11 positions match TRBD2. Germline-derived CDR1 and CDR2 are MNHEY and SVGEGT. V dropped 2 bases and J dropped 2; count of bases not matched to a gene: 9. This CDR3 comprises 18 residues. The CDR3 region is CASSYQLAGGFLTDTQYF. As DNA, the CDR3 is TGTGCCAGCAGTTACCAGCTAGCGGGAGGATTTCTCACAGATACGCAGTATTTT.

The sample holds one count of this clone. DNA for the CDR3: TGTGCCAGCATTTATACAGGGGGCGATAATTCACCCCTCCACTTT. It encodes CASIYTGGDNSPLHF. V gene TRBV28 combines with J gene TRBJ1-6, with TRBD1 matching 9 bases. The CDR3 loop spans 15 amino acids. CDR1 and CDR2 (germline): MDHEN, SYDVKM. J gave up 5 bases and V 7 bases, and 6 bases lay outside the gene matches.

The chain couples TRBV7-9 to TRBJ2-7; 8 bases map to TRBD2. Looked up from germline, CDR1 is SEHNR and CDR2 is FQNEAQ (reference sequence). The CDR3 length is 15 residues. Unmatched junction bases numbered 9, after V lost 5 bases and J lost 3 bases. CDR3: CASSPIAGTSYEQYF. Written as DNA, the CDR3 is TGTGCCAGCAGCCCCATAGCGGGAACTAGCTACGAGCAGTACTTC.

This chain joins TRBV6-2 or TRBV6-3 and TRBJ2-3; 7 nucleotides line up with TRBD1. Trimming took 6 bases from V and 3 from J; bases not matched to a gene: 9. The CDR3 length is 15 residues. Germline assignment: CDR1 MNHEY and CDR2 SVGEGT. In DNA form, the CDR3 reads TGTGCCAGCAGCCTCGACAGGGCCGCGACAGATACGCAGTATTTT. Its translation: CASSLDRAATDTQYF.

This clone was detected once. This sequence joins TRBV9 and TRBJ2-7; TRBD1 matches 7 bases. The germline gives CDR1 SGDLS, CDR2 YYNGEE. The CDR3 contains 14 residues. V was pared by 0 bases and J by 4 bases, with 4 bases of the junction left unmatched. The CDR3 nucleotides read TGTGCCAGCAGCGTAGGGCAGGGGGTTTACGAGCAGTACTTC. It codes for CASSVGQGVYEQYF.

This rearrangement joins TRBV28 to TRBJ1-6; D gene uncertain. CDR3 length: 14 amino acids. CDR1 MDHEN and CDR2 SYDVKM come from the germline V gene. V lost 6 bases and J 10 bases, leaving 16 bases between the germline ends. In nucleotides, the CDR3 is TGTGCCAGCAGCCCTAGAGCCACTAGGTCACCCCTCCACTTT. It specifies CASSPRATRSPLHF. The whole variable domain, remainder taken from reference TRBV28 and TRBJ1-6, is DVKVTQSSRYLVKRTGEKVFLECVQDMDHENMFWYRQDPGLGLRLIYFSYDVKMKEKGDIPEGYSVSREKKERFSLILESASTNQTSMYLCASSPRATRSPLHFGNGTRLTVT.

The chain carries TRBV9 and TRBJ2-2, with 8 positions matching TRBD2. The CDR3 extends over 16 amino acids. V shed 3 bases, J shed 1 base, and the junction held 5 bases outside the gene matches. The V gene's germline CDR1 is SGDLS and CDR2 YYNGEE. DNA of the CDR3: TGTGCCAGCAGCGGACTAGCGAGCAGGAACACCGGGGAGCTGTTTTTT. Protein sequence: CASSGLASRNTGELFF. The full variable domain, in which reference TRBV9 and TRBJ2-2 provide the parts outside the CDR3, is DSGVTQTPKHLITATGQRVTLRCSPRSGDLSVYWYQQSLDQGLQFLIQYYNGEERAKGNILERFSAQQFPDLHSELNLSSLELGDSALYFCASSGLASRNTGELFFGEGSRLTVL.

The rearrangement joins TRBV12-1 to TRBJ2-1; the DNA was not compared with TRBD2, the D call given in the table. TRBV12-1 is described as a pseudogene. CDR3 length: 11 residues. The CDR3 DNA sequence: TGTGCCAGCAGCTTCTTCCTTGAGCAGTTCTTC. It translates to CASSFFLEQFF.

The CDR3, as DNA: TGTGCCAGCAGCCAACCAGGGCGTACCCCCTATGGCTACACCTTC. The encoded protein is CASSQPGRTPYGYTF. V is TRBV14 and J is TRBJ1-2; perhaps TRBD1 as D (5 bases). The CDR3 loop spans 15 amino acids. With 2 bases removed from V and 4 bases from J, the gap between germline ends came to 14 bases. CDR1 is SGHDN, CDR2 FVKESK, per germline.

This sequence joins TRBV28 and TRBJ2-6, with 13 bases fitting TRBD2. The CDR3 totals 17 residues. The J segment lost 4 bases and the V segment lost 4 bases, leaving 4 bases of the junction unmatched. In germline, CDR1 is MDHEN, CDR2 SYDVKM. CDR3 DNA sequence: TGTGCCAGCAGTTCCGGACTAGCGGGAGAAGGGGCCAACGTCCTGACTTTC. Protein sequence: CASSSGLAGEGANVLTF.

The rearrangement links TRBV19 to TRBJ2-5; D is ambiguous. Trimming took off 9 bases at V and 3 bases at J, with 35 bases between the two ends. The V gene's germline CDR1 is LNHDA and CDR2 SQIVND (reference sequence). The CDR3 is made up of 20 amino acids. DNA of the CDR3: TGTGCCAGCCCGAGCGAAAGTAATCTGGCTTCTCCAATAAGAGAAGAGACCCAGTACTTC. Translated, it gives CASPSESNLASPIREETQYF.

This clone was observed a handful of times. The gene calls are TRBV5-6 and TRBJ2-4; D call uncertain. Germline-derived CDR1 and CDR2 are SGHDT and YYEEEE. Trimming cost V 2 bases and J 1 base, with 4 bases left between them. The CDR3 extends over 13 amino acids. CDR3 loop: CASSFGAKNIQYF. The CDR3 DNA follows: TGTGCCAGCAGCTTCGGGGCCAAAAACATTCAGTACTTC. Based on the CDR3 plus reference TRBV5-6 and TRBJ2-4, the full variable domain is DAGVTQSPTHLIKTRGQQVTLRCSPKSGHDTVSWYQQALGQGPQFIFQYYEEEERQRGNFPDRFSGHQFPNYSSELNVNALLLGDSALYLCASSFGAKNIQYFGAGTRLSVL.

This chain connects TRBV18 to TRBJ2-2; no clear D gene. This CDR3 region has 14 residues. CDR1 is KGHSH and CDR2 is LQKENI in the germline V gene. V was shortened by 2 bases and J by 4 bases, with 8 bases between the two germline ends. CDR3 sequence (DNA): TGTGCCAGCTCACCAGTGAGTCCCACCGGGGAGCTGTTTTTT. Protein sequence: CASSPVSPTGELFF.

This chain connects TRBV6-1 to TRBJ2-7; D might be TRBD1 (6 bases). Deletions cut 3 bases from V and 2 bases from J, with 8 bases between. Germline V CDR1 and CDR2: MNHNS, SASEGT. The CDR3 spans 13 residues. CDR3 bases: TGTGCCAGCAGTGAGGACAGAACCTACGAGCAGTACTTC. Translated, it gives CASSEDRTYEQYF.

In its sample, this clone was seen a few times. The chain carries TRBV27 and TRBJ1-6, with 8 bases matching TRBD1. The V segment lost 5 bases and the J segment 7 bases; nucleotides outside the gene matches: 7. Germline V CDR1 and CDR2: MNHEY, SMNVEV (reference sequence). The CDR3 sequence is 15 residues long. CDR3 nucleotides: TGTGCCAGCAGTACTCGGACAGGGAGGAATTCACCCCTCCACTTT. Encoded protein: CASSTRTGRNSPLHF.

The chain has TRBV4-1 and TRBJ2-2; TRBD2 matches at 10 bases. The ends lost 4 bases at V and 3 bases at J; junction bases unmatched: 11. The CDR3 sequence is 18 residues long. Germline V lookup: CDR1 MGHRA, CDR2 YSYEKL. The CDR3 loop reads CASSPGGAGGPHTGELFF. CDR3 sequence (DNA): TGCGCCAGCAGCCCTGGGGGAGCGGGAGGGCCGCACACCGGGGAGCTGTTTTTT.

This chain links TRBV24-1 with TRBJ2-3; maybe TRBD1 (5 bases). The germline gives CDR1 KGHDR, CDR2 SFDVKD. Trimming cost V 9 bases and J 3 bases, with 12 bases left between them. This CDR3 spans 13 amino acids. The CDR3 DNA sequence: TGTGCCACCGAGTCCCAGGGAACAGATACGCAGTATTTT. Encoded protein: CATESQGTDTQYF.

CDR3 sequence reads: CARRGLAVTDTQYF. In DNA, the CDR3 is TGTGCCAGACGCGGACTAGCGGTTACAGATACGCAGTATTTT. The chain joins TRBV7-5 to TRBJ2-3; the table names TRBD2, a call not compared with the DNA. TRBV7-5 is labeled a pseudogene. The CDR3 spans 14 residues.

The chain has TRBV5-1 and TRBJ2-7; 9 bases are shared with TRBD1. The CDR3 consists of 15 residues. Per germline, CDR1 SGHRS and CDR2 YFSETQ. The ends lost 4 bases at V and 11 bases at J; junction bases unmatched: 16. The CDR3 bases are TGCGCCAGCAGCGTGGACCCGGGACAGGGAAAAGTTAAGTACTTC. This translates into CASSVDPGQGKVKYF.

The rearrangement uses TRBV3-1 (or the pseudogene TRBV3-2) and TRBJ2-7; TRBD1 might be the D (6 bases). The CDR3 contains 14 residues. CDR1 and CDR2 from the germline V gene are LGHDT and YNNKEL (reference sequence). V gave up 4 bases and J gave up 2 bases, with 12 bases separating them. DNA of the CDR3: TGTGCCAGCAGCCCCTGGACAGACGCCTACGAGCAGTACTTC. Translated, it gives CASSPWTDAYEQYF.

The sample holds one count of this clone. V gene TRBV7-9 combines with J gene TRBJ2-3, with 12 bases lining up with TRBD2. CDR1 and CDR2 from the germline V gene are SEHNR and FQNEAQ (reference sequence). V lost 6 bases to trimming and J lost 4 bases; unmatched junction nucleotides: 2. The CDR3 extends over 14 amino acids. In DNA form, the CDR3 reads TGTGCCAGCAGTTCTAGCGGGAGGGCAGATACGCAGTATTTT. Protein product: CASSSSGRADTQYF.

The chain carries TRBV4-2 and TRBJ1-4; D gene uncertain. CDR1 and CDR2 from the germline V gene are LGHNA and YNFKEQ. V lost 1 base and J 0 bases, leaving 9 bases between the germline ends. The CDR3 is 16 residues long. DNA of the CDR3: TGTGCCAGCAGCCAAGGGGAGGATGCAACTAATGAAAAACTGTTTTTT. It encodes CASSQGEDATNEKLFF.

V gene TRBV19 combines with J gene TRBJ2-5; the D is unclear. This CDR3 contains 13 residues. Trimming pared 5 bases from V and 2 bases from J, leaving 9 bases between. Germline V gene data show CDR1 as LNHDA and CDR2 as SQIVND (reference sequence). DNA for the CDR3: TGTGCCAGTAGTGTGAGGCAGCAAGAGACCCAGTACTTC. Translated, it gives CASSVRQQETQYF.